This T cell receptor beta chain is from a study of vaccination and CD4 T cells after COVID-19. Study overall: Of the convalescent patients, who were SARS-CoV-2 positive by nasal swab PCR, under 10 had mild and one severe disease.

The treatment denotes: roughly nine-day PBMC culture with coronavirus spike peptide pools or control peptides (ViraFEST assay). Using peptide pools, antigen-specific T cells were expanded in ViraFEST before TCRs were sequenced. Worth noting for this clonotype: The antigen is undetermined.

The Oncomine TCR Beta short-read assay sequenced DNA from cultured CD4+ T cells. TCRdb re-called the PCR reads through MiXCR, storing one row per CDR3 protein. This sample yields roughly 16,000 distinct CDR3 sequences, of which roughly 50% are seen a single time; 10% to 15% belongs to the top ten. Specimen: CD4+ T cells from blood, cultured in vitro. The sequence came from a human donor who had recovered from COVID-19.

In nucleotides, the CDR3 is TGTGCCAGCAGTTACTCGGACAGGGTTGTCGGCTACACCTTC. This sequence encodes CASSYSDRVVGYTF. The rearrangement joins TRBV6-5 to TRBJ1-2; 8 bases agree with TRBD1. The CDR3 runs 14 residues. The ends lost 0 bases at V and 8 bases at J; junction bases unmatched: 5. Germline loops: CDR1 MNHEY, CDR2 SVGAGI.